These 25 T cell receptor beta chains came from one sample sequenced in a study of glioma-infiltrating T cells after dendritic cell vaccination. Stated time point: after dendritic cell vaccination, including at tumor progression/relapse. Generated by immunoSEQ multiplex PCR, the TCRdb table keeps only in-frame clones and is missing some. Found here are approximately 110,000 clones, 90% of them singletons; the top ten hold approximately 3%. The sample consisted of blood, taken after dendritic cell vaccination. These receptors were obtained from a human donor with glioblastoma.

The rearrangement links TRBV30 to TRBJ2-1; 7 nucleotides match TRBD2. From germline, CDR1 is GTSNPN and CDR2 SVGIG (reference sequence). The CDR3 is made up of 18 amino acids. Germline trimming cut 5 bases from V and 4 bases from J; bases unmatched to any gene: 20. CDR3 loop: CAWDSGANPRGGYNEQFF. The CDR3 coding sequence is TGTGCCTGGGACAGCGGGGCCAACCCCCGGGGCGGGTACAATGAGCAGTTCTTC.

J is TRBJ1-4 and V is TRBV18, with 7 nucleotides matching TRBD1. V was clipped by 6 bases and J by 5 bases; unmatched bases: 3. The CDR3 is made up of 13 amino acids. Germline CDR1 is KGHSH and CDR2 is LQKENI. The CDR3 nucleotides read TGTGCCAGCTCGGGACAGAGGAATGAAAAACTGTTTTTT. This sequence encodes CASSGQRNEKLFF.

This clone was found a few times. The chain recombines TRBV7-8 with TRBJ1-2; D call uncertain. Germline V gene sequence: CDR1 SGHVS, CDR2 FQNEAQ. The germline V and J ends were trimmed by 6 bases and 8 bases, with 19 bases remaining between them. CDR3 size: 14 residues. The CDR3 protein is CASSFLQSAGGYTF. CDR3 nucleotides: TGTGCCAGCAGTTTTCTCCAGTCAGCGGGCGGCTACACCTTC.

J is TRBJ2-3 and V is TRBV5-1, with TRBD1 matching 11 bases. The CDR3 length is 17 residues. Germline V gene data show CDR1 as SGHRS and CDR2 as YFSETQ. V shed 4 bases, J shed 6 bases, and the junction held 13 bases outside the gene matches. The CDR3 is CASSPTGTGGSSDTQYF. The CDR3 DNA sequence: TGCGCCAGCAGCCCGACCGGGACAGGGGGGAGTTCTGATACGCAGTATTTT.

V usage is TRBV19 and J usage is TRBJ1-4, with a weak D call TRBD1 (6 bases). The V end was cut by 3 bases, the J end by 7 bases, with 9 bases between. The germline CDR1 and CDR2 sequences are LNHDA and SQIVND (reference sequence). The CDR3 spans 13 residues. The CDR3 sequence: CASSMGASEKLFF. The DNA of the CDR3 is TGTGCCAGTAGTATGGGGGCGAGTGAAAAACTGTTTTTT.

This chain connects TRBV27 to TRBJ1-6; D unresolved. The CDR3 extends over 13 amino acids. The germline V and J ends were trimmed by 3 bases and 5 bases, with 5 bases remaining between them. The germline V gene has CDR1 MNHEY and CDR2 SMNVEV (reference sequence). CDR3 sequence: CASSFQDNSPLHF. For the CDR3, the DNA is TGTGCCAGCAGTTTCCAGGATAATTCACCCCTCCACTTT.

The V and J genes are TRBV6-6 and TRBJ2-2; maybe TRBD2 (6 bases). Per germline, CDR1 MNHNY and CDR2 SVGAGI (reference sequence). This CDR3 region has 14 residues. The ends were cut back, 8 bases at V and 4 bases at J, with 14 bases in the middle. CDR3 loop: CASGRAGSTGELFF. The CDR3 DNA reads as TGTGCCAGCGGCAGGGCGGGAAGCACCGGGGAGCTGTTTTTT.

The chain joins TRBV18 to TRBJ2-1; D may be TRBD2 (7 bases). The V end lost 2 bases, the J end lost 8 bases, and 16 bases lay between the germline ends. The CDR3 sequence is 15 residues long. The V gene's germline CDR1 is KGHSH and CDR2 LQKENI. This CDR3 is CASSPFGQGGDEQFF. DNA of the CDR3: TGTGCCAGCTCACCATTCGGGCAAGGGGGGGATGAGCAGTTCTTC.

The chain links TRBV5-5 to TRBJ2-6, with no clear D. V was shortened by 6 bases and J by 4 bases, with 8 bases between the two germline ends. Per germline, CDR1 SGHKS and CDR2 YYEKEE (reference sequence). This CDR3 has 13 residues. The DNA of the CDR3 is TGTGCCAGCACCGTCTCGGGGGCCAACGTCCTGACTTTC. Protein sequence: CASTVSGANVLTF.

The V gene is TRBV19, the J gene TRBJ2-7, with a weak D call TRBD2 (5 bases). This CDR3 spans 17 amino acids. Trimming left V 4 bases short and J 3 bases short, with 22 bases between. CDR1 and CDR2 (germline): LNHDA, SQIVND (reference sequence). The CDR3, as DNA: TGTGCCAGTAGTACCCGCGCCGGGGTGACAACCCTCTACGAGCAGTACTTC. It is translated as CASSTRAGVTTLYEQYF. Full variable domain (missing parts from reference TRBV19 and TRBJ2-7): DGGITQSPKYLFRKEGQNVTLSCEQNLNHDAMYWYRQDPGQGLRLIYYSQIVNDFQKGDIAEGYSVSREKKESFPLTVTSAQKNPTAFYLCASSTRAGVTTLYEQYFGPGTRLTVT.

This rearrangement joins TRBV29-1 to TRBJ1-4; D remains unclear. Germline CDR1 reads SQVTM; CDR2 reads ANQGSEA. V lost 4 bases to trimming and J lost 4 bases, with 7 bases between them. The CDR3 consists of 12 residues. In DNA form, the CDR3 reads TGCAGCGTTGTTCAATTTAATGAAAAACTGTTTTTT. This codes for CSVVQFNEKLFF.

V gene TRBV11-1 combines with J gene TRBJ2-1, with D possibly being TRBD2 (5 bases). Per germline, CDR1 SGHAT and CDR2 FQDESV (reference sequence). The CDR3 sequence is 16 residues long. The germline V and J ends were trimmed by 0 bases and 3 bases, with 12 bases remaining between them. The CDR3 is CASSLAPLGGYNEQFF. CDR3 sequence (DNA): TGTGCCAGCAGCTTAGCGCCACTAGGAGGCTACAATGAGCAGTTCTTC.

CDR3: CASSLEFRQPFGNTIYF. The CDR3, as DNA: TGTGCCAGCAGCTTAGAGTTCAGACAGCCCTTTGGAAACACCATATATTTT. This chain links TRBV7-8 with TRBJ1-3; D possibly corresponds to TRBD1 (5 bases). Germline assignment: CDR1 SGHVS and CDR2 FQNEAQ. V was trimmed by 1 base and J by 3 bases, leaving 16 bases between them. The CDR3 contains 17 residues.

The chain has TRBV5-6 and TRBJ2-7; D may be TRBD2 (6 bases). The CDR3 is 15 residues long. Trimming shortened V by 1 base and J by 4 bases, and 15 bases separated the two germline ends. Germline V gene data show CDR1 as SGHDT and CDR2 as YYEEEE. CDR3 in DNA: TGTGCCAGCAGCTTGTATCCCGCTAGCGCGTACGAGCAGTACTTC. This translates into CASSLYPASAYEQYF.

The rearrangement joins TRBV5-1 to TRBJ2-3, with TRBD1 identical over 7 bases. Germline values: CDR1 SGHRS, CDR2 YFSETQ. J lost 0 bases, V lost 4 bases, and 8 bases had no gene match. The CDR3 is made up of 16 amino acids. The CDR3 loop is CASSPRQGVSTDTQYF. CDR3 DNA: TGCGCCAGCAGCCCACGACAGGGTGTCAGCACAGATACGCAGTATTTT.

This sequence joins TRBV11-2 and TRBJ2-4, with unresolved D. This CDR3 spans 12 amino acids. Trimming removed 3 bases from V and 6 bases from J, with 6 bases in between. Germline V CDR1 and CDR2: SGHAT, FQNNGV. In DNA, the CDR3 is TGTGCCAGCAGCTTTCCGGGAAACATTCAGTACTTC. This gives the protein CASSFPGNIQYF.

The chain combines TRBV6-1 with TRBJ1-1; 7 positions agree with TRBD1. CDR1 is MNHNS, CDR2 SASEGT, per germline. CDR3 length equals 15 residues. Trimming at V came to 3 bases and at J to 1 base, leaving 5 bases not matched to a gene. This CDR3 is CASSDRGFQNTEAFF. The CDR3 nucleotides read TGTGCCAGCAGTGACAGGGGGTTCCAGAACACTGAAGCTTTCTTT.

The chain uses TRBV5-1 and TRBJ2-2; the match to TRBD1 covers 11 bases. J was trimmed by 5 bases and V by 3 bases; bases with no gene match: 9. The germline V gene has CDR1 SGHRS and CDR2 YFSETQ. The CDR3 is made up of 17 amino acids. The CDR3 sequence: CASSSGQGARGTGELFF. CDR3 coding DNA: TGCGCCAGCAGCTCCGGACAGGGGGCGCGAGGGACCGGGGAGCTGTTTTTT.

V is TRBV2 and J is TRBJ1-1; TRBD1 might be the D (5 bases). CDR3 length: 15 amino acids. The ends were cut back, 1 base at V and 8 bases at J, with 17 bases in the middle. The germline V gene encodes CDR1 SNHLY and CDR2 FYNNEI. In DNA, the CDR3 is TGTGCCAGCAGTGAAGTCGTGGGGGGGTCTCCGGAAGCTTTCTTT. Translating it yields CASSEVVGGSPEAFF.

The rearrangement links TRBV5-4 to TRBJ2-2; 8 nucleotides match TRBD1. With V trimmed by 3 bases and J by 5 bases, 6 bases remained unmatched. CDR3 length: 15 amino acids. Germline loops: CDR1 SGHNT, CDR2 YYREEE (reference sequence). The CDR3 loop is CASSWTGIKTGELFF. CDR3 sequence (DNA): TGTGCCAGCAGCTGGACAGGGATTAAGACCGGGGAGCTGTTTTTT.

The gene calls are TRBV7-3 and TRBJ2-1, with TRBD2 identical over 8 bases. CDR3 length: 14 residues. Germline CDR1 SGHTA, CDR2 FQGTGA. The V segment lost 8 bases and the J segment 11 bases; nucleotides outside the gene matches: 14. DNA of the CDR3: TGTGCCAGCTTCTGCAACGGCGGGGGGCGCCAGCAGTTCTTC. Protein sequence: CASFCNGGGRQQFF.

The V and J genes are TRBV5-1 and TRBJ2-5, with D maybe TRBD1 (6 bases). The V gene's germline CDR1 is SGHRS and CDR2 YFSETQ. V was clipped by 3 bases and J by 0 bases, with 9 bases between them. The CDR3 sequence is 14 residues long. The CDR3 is CASSSTGNQETQYF. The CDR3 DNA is TGCGCCAGCAGCTCAACAGGGAACCAAGAGACCCAGTACTTC.

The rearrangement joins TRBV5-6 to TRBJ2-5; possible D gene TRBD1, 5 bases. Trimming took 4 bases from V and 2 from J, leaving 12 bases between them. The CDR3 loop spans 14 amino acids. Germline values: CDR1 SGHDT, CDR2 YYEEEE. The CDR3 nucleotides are TGTGCCAGCAGCCCGTTGAACAGGCAAGAGACCCAGTACTTC. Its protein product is CASSPLNRQETQYF.

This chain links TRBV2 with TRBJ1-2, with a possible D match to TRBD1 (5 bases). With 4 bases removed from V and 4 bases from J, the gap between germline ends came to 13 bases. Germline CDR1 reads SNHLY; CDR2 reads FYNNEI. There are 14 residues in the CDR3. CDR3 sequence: CASSVGEGFYGYTF. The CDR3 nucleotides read TGTGCCAGCAGTGTAGGGGAGGGGTTCTATGGCTACACCTTC.

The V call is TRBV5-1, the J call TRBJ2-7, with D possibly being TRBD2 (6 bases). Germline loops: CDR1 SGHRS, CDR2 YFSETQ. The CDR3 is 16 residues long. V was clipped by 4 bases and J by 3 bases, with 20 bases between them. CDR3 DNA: TGCGCCAGCAGCCCCTGGGACTGGCAGCCCTACTACGAGCAGTACTTC. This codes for CASSPWDWQPYYEQYF.